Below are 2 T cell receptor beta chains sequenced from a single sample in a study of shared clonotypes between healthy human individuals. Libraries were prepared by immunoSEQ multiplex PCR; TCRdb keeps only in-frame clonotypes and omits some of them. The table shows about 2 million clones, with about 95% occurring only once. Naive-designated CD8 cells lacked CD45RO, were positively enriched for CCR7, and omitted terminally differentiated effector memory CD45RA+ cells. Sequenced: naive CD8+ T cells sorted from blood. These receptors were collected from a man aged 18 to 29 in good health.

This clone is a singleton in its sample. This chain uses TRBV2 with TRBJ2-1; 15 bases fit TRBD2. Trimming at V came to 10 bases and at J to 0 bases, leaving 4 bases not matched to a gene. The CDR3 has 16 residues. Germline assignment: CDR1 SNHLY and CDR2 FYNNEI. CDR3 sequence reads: CATQGLAGGSYNEQFF. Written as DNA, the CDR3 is TGTGCCACCCAGGGACTAGCGGGAGGCTCCTACAATGAGCAGTTCTTC.

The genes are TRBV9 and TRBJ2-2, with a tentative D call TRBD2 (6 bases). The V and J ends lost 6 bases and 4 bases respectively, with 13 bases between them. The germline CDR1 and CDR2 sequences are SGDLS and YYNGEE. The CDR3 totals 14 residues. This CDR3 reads CASTARETTGELFF. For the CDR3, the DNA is TGTGCCAGCACCGCTCGGGAGACCACCGGGGAGCTGTTTTTT. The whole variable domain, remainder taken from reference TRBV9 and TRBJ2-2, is DSGVTQTPKHLITATGQRVTLRCSPRSGDLSVYWYQQSLDQGLQFLIQYYNGEERAKGNILERFSAQQFPDLHSELNLSSLELGDSALYFCASTARETTGELFFGEGSRLTVL.